This TCR beta chain was sequenced for a study of blood T cell repertoires in COVID-19. Study-level background: Spain, Italy and the United States supplied samples that represented acute and convalescent COVID-19. Sample material is recorded as cDNA or gDNA derived from T cells, B-cell-depleted T cells, or PBMCs.

Germline V gene lookup returns CDR1 LGHNA and CDR2 YSLEER. CDR3 length: 15 residues. J gave up 7 bases and V 1 base, and 2 bases lay outside the gene matches. Original processing notes: Researchers report that nucleated cell counts were estimated from reference gene primer amplification. The data were produced by immunoSEQ multiplex PCR, yet TCRdb's version contains in-frame clones alone and is incomplete. V and J calls plus clone size are reproduced from that table; the DNA served to infer D and trimming. The sample lists under 150,000 clones; roughly 79% were seen once. The clonotype originates from a woman aged 55 to 70 with active or convalescent COVID-19. The sequenced sample consisted of peripheral blood. The rearrangement joins TRBV4-3 to TRBJ1-6; TRBD1 matches at 9 bases. The CDR3 nucleotides are TGCGCCAGCAGCCAAGGGACAGGGGAGAATTCACCCCTCCACTTT. Residues: CASSQGTGENSPLHF.